One sample yielded the 28 T cell receptor beta chains listed below, sequenced in a study of CD8+CD57+ T cells in acquired aplastic anemia. Investigators profiled TCR beta VDJ and CDR3 from genomic DNA template. One entry per CDR3 protein, called by TCRdb with MiXCR from the reads. The sample lists about 180,000 distinct CDR3 sequences; approximately 49% were seen once. Sequenced material: sorted CD4+, CD8+, or CD8+CD57+ T cells (not recorded which) from PBMCs. The receptors shown here come from a human donor in good health.

The CDR3 region is CASSFDSGSRHEQFF. CDR3 in DNA: TGTGCCAGCAGTTTTGATAGCGGGAGTAGGCATGAGCAGTTCTTC. The rearrangement uses TRBV27 and TRBJ2-1; 9 bases fit TRBD2. Germline CDR1 and CDR2: MNHEY and SMNVEV (reference sequence). The CDR3 covers 15 residues. The J segment lost 8 bases and the V segment lost 3 bases, leaving 8 bases of the junction unmatched.

This clonotype was seen many times. The CDR3 nucleotides read TGTGCCAGCAGCCCCGTCTCCGGCTCCTACAATGAGCAGTTCTTC. Translated: CASSPVSGSYNEQFF. The chain joins TRBV7-9 to TRBJ2-1; D is unresolved. The ends were cut back, 5 bases at V and 0 bases at J, with 11 bases in the middle. The CDR3 covers 15 residues. Germline V gene lookup returns CDR1 SEHNR and CDR2 FQNEAQ (reference sequence).

V usage is TRBV24-1 and J usage is TRBJ2-1, with D hard to call. This CDR3 has 12 amino acids. V lost 5 bases and J 5 bases, leaving 6 bases between the germline ends. The germline V gene encodes CDR1 KGHDR and CDR2 SFDVKD. CDR3 sequence (DNA): TGTGCCACCAGTGGTCTGAACAATGAGCAGTTCTTC. Residues: CATSGLNNEQFF.

This clonotype was recorded many times. The V and J genes are TRBV19 and TRBJ1-5; D is unresolved. CDR1 is LNHDA and CDR2 is SQIVND in the germline V gene (reference sequence). The CDR3 is 15 residues long. V lost 5 bases and J 2 bases, leaving 13 bases between the germline ends. CDR3 in DNA: TGTGCCAGTAGTTTCGGGGAAGTCGGCAATCAGCCCCAGCATTTT. Amino acids: CASSFGEVGNQPQHF.

The chain carries TRBV7-3 and TRBJ2-7; D gene uncertain. Germline V CDR1 and CDR2: SGHTA, FQGTGA. Trimming shortened V by 5 bases and J by 2 bases, and 10 bases separated the two germline ends. This CDR3 comprises 13 residues. CDR3 residues: CASSVQRAYEQYF. DNA for the CDR3: TGTGCCAGCAGCGTCCAACGGGCCTACGAGCAGTACTTC.

The chain is built from TRBV29-1 and TRBJ1-2; D is perhaps TRBD1 (5 bases). From germline, CDR1 is SQVTM and CDR2 ANQGSEA. The CDR3 extends over 15 amino acids. Trimming removed 7 bases from V and 5 bases from J, with 23 bases in between. The CDR3 DNA reads TGCAGCGCCATCGTCCGGGACGTTGCCTGGTATGGCTACACCTTC. It codes for CSAIVRDVAWYGYTF.

This chain connects TRBV2 to TRBJ1-2, with 12 bases aligning to TRBD1. Germline CDR1 is SNHLY and CDR2 is FYNNEI. This CDR3 has 12 amino acids. With V trimmed by 10 bases and J by 9 bases, 6 bases remained unmatched. The CDR3 nucleotides read TGTGCCACGGGACAGGGGGCGTATCGCTACACCTTC. Protein product: CATGQGAYRYTF.

V gene TRBV20-1 combines with J gene TRBJ2-2, with 7 bases aligning to TRBD2. The CDR3 is made up of 16 amino acids. CDR1 is DFQATT, CDR2 SNEGSKA, per germline (reference sequence). Germline trimming cut 0 bases from V and 1 base from J; bases unmatched to any gene: 5. CDR3 sequence reads: CSARDVGGRNTGELFF. In DNA form, the CDR3 reads TGCAGTGCTAGAGATGTTGGCGGGAGGAACACCGGGGAGCTGTTTTTT.

In regard to this clonotype: The junction shows a germline mismatch at one end, possibly a read error. This chain links TRBV27 with TRBJ2-7; D uncertain. The CDR3 length is 12 residues. CDR1 MNHEY and CDR2 SMNVEV come from the germline V gene (reference sequence). The CDR3 nucleotides are TGTGCCAGCAGTTTAGCCGGATACGAGCAGCACTTC. Its translation: CASSLAGYEQHF.

This clonotype was counted only a few times. The chain has TRBV10-3 and TRBJ1-2; D is perhaps TRBD1 (6 bases). Trimming took 0 bases from V and 5 from J, leaving 16 bases between them. This CDR3 is 16 amino acids long. Germline V gene lookup returns CDR1 ENHRY and CDR2 SYGVKD. The CDR3 bases are TGTGCCATCAGTGAGTCCGGGACAATCTCTGGGTATGGCTACACCTTC. Protein sequence: CAISESGTISGYGYTF.

There are a few counts of this clonotype. The chain employs TRBV6-1 and TRBJ2-3; TRBD2 agrees at 12 bases. V was pared by 2 bases and J by 4 bases, with 1 base of the junction left unmatched. Germline-derived CDR1 and CDR2 are MNHNS and SASEGT. CDR3 length: 15 amino acids. The CDR3 sequence: CASSELAGGPDTQYF. CDR3 DNA: TGTGCCAGCAGTGAACTAGCGGGGGGGCCAGATACGCAGTATTTT.

The rearrangement joins TRBV24-1 to TRBJ2-2, with 9 bases aligning to TRBD1. The germline gives CDR1 KGHDR, CDR2 SFDVKD. The CDR3 totals 16 residues. V gave up 0 bases and J gave up 5 bases; unmatched junction bases: 3. The CDR3 nucleotides are TGTGCCACCAGTGATTTGAGGACAGGGGATACCGGGGAGCTGTTTTTT. Its protein is CATSDLRTGDTGELFF.

This clonotype has a count of ten or more. The chain employs TRBV4-2 and TRBJ2-5; TRBD2 is a possible D gene (6 bases). Germline V gives CDR1 LGHNA, CDR2 YNFKEQ. Trimming left V 1 base short and J 4 bases short, with 13 bases between. The length of the CDR3 is 15 residues. This CDR3 is CASSQGRRDGETQYF. The CDR3 nucleotides read TGTGCCAGCAGCCAAGGTAGGAGGGACGGAGAGACCCAGTACTTC.

J is TRBJ2-7 and V is TRBV19; D may be TRBD1 or TRBD2 (5 bases each). V lost 4 bases and J lost 2, with 15 bases in between. Germline V gene sequence: CDR1 LNHDA, CDR2 SQIVND (reference sequence). The CDR3 loop spans 15 amino acids. CDR3: CASSRRGALTYEQYF. CDR3 coding DNA: TGTGCCAGTAGTAGGAGAGGGGCGTTGACCTACGAGCAGTACTTC.

This clonotype was observed at least ten times. This chain links TRBV20-1 with TRBJ1-2; D might be TRBD1 (5 bases). CDR3 length: 14 residues. Trimming removed 2 bases at V and 8 bases at J, with 18 bases between. In germline, CDR1 is DFQATT, CDR2 SNEGSKA (reference sequence). The DNA of the CDR3 is TGCAGTGCTAGAACTTCAGGGAACTCGGGCGGCTACACCTTC. It is translated as CSARTSGNSGGYTF.

The CDR3 DNA is TGCGCCAGCAGACTTTCTTGGACAGGGACCTACGAGCAGTACTTC. This translates into CASRLSWTGTYEQYF. The chain couples TRBV10-2 to TRBJ2-7; 8 nucleotides match TRBD1. The CDR3 is made up of 15 amino acids. CDR1 and CDR2 (germline): WSHSY, SAAADI. Trimming at V came to 6 bases and at J to 2 bases, leaving 9 bases not matched to a gene.

The sample holds a few counts of this clonotype. A much more abundant neighbour one base away suggests this may be a read error. This rearrangement joins TRBV7-3 to TRBJ2-1; 12 bases line up with TRBD2. The CDR3 sequence is 15 residues long. Germline V CDR1 and CDR2: SGHTA, FQGTGA. The CDR3 loop reads CVSSSSGRAYNEQFF. In DNA form, the CDR3 reads TGTGTCAGCAGCTCTAGCGGGAGGGCCTACAATGAGCAGTTCTTC.

This clonotype was counted ten times or more. This chain connects TRBV7-2 to TRBJ2-1; D gene ambiguous. Trimming took off 1 base at V and 0 bases at J, with 16 bases between the two ends. The CDR3 spans 18 residues. Germline V gives CDR1 SGHTA, CDR2 FQGNSA. CDR3 in DNA: TGTGCCAGCAGCTTAGGAGTGACGGTGTATAGCTCCTACAATGAGCAGTTCTTC. It translates to CASSLGVTVYSSYNEQFF.

This clonotype was counted ten times or more. The chain joins TRBV14 to TRBJ1-1; D not certain. CDR3 size: 15 residues. Trimming stripped 2 bases from V and 5 bases from J, with 15 bases between. Looked up from germline, CDR1 is SGHDN and CDR2 is FVKESK. CDR3 nucleotide sequence: TGTGCCAGCAGCCAATCCCGACCGGCCGGGACTGAAGCTTTCTTT. Translation gives CASSQSRPAGTEAFF.

This chain joins TRBV12-3 or TRBV12-4 and TRBJ2-7; D is uncertain. CDR3 length equals 10 residues. V dropped 8 bases and J dropped 6 bases, with 8 bases sitting between them. CDR3 protein: CASGNLEQYF. The CDR3 DNA is TGTGCCAGCGGGAACCTCGAGCAGTACTTC.

At least ten counts were recorded for this clonotype. This chain connects TRBV6-5 to TRBJ1-6, with D hard to call. Trimming pared 4 bases from V and 0 bases from J, leaving 7 bases between. The germline V gene has CDR1 MNHEY and CDR2 SVGAGI. The CDR3 has 15 amino acids. The CDR3 DNA reads as TGTGCCAGCAGTTTGGCCAGCTCCTATAATTCACCCCTCCACTTT. Its translation: CASSLASSYNSPLHF.

CDR3 in amino acids: CASGHATNEKLFF. CDR3 bases: TGTGCCAGCGGGCATGCAACTAATGAAAAACTGTTTTTT. The gene calls are TRBV7-8 and TRBJ1-4; D is unresolved. Germline loops: CDR1 SGHVS, CDR2 FQNEAQ. V dropped 8 bases and J dropped 0 bases, with 7 bases sitting between them. This CDR3 has 13 amino acids.

This clonotype was detected once. This chain connects TRBV19 to TRBJ2-7, with 8 positions matching TRBD1. The germline gives CDR1 LNHDA, CDR2 SQIVND (reference sequence). Trimming removed 4 bases from V and 9 bases from J; junction bases left unmatched: 14. CDR3 length equals 15 residues. This chain's CDR3 is CASSRGTGALLVQYF. The CDR3 nucleotides are TGTGCCAGTAGTAGGGGGACAGGCGCCTTGTTGGTGCAGTACTTC.

This chain links TRBV15 with TRBJ2-7; 7 nucleotides line up with TRBD1. The J call may be faulty, since TRBJ2-5 better matches the DNA end. Germline CDR1 reads LNHNV; CDR2 reads YYDKDF (reference sequence). The CDR3 length is 14 residues. CDR3 amino acids: CATSTRTGEETQYF. The CDR3 bases are TGTGCCACCAGCACCCGGACAGGTGAAGAGACCCAGTACTTC.

This rearrangement joins TRBV7-6 to TRBJ2-1, with TRBD2 matching over 10 bases. V shed 1 base and J 0 bases; nucleotides not matched to a gene: 6. CDR3 length: 18 residues. Germline values: CDR1 SGHVS, CDR2 FNYEAQ. DNA for the CDR3: TGTGCCAGCAGCTTAGGGCTAGCGGGGGCCCGCTCCTACAATGAGCAGTTCTTC. Its translation is CASSLGLAGARSYNEQFF.

The chain uses TRBV2 and TRBJ1-4; D is uncertain. Germline V lookup: CDR1 SNHLY, CDR2 FYNNEI. The length of the CDR3 is 13 residues. V was trimmed by 3 bases and J by 8 bases, leaving 10 bases between them. CDR3 loop: CASSELRMEKLFF. CDR3 in DNA: TGTGCCAGCAGTGAGCTGAGGATGGAAAAACTGTTTTTT.

This clonotype was detected many times. The chain employs TRBV6-1 and TRBJ1-1; D is ambiguous. The V gene's germline CDR1 is MNHNS and CDR2 SASEGT. The CDR3 contains 14 residues. V lost 6 bases, J lost 2 bases, and 13 bases lay in between. In DNA form, the CDR3 reads TGTGCCAGCAGCCTATCAACCGCAAACACTGAAGCTTTCTTT. Its protein product is CASSLSTANTEAFF.

There are a few counts of this clonotype. The chain uses TRBV27 and TRBJ2-3, with D maybe TRBD1 (6 bases). Germline CDR1 reads MNHEY; CDR2 reads SMNVEV (reference sequence). This CDR3 is built from 14 residues. V lost 6 bases to trimming and J lost 2 bases, with 12 bases between them. DNA for the CDR3: TGTGCCAGCAGCCCGGACAGTAACACAGATACGCAGTATTTT. Residues: CASSPDSNTDTQYF.